The entry that follows covers one T cell receptor beta chain sequence. Its antigen is currently unknown. Each of the donors was a healthy adult who was HIV-negative and had not had a recent acute infection or vaccination. The germline V and J ends were trimmed by 6 bases and 4 bases, with 18 bases remaining between them. This CDR3 region has 15 residues. Germline V gives CDR1 MDHEN, CDR2 SYDVKM. The record originates from a study of shared clonotypes between healthy human individuals. Study information: The cohort comprised a couple of women and three men. Their ages spanned 18 to 49 years. Donors had three CD4 naive, three CD4 memory, two CD8 naive and one CD8 memory plate apiece.

Clones were read by immunoSEQ multiplex PCR, and TCRdb kept only the in-frame ones, dropping some. Here the sample spans about 2.3 million clones, about nine tenths being singletons. Broader study findings: Few donors limited the genetic and exposure-history diversity represented.

The chain joins TRBV28 to TRBJ1-2; D remains unclear. The sample consisted of naive CD4+ T cells from PBMCs. Subset described: CD45RA+ positively selected. The receptor was derived from a man younger than 30 in good health. Some clones in this sample may be carry-over from other donors' samples. The CDR3 region is CASRGGLGSFYGYTF. CDR3 sequence (DNA): TGTGCCAGCAGGGGTGGTTTGGGGTCTTTCTATGGCTACACCTTC.